The next 19 T cell receptor beta chains were all read from a single sample in a study of T cell repertoires in cytomegalovirus infection. TCRdb processed the reads anew with MiXCR; each CDR3 protein has one entry. The table has 680,000 or so distinct CDR3 sequences, approximately 34% seen once. The sample consisted of PBMCs. The receptors derive from a human donor in good health (CMV status not recorded). Some clones in this sample may be carry-over from other donors' samples.

J is TRBJ1-2 and V is TRBV5-8; D is perhaps TRBD1 (6 bases). This CDR3 spans 15 amino acids. Germline V gives CDR1 SGHTS, CDR2 YDEGEE. V was shortened by 2 bases and J by 2 bases, with 13 bases between the two germline ends. CDR3 protein: CASSFVTGQNYGYTF. The CDR3 DNA reads as TGTGCCAGCAGCTTTGTAACAGGACAGAACTATGGCTACACCTTC.

The chain has TRBV12-3 or TRBV12-4 and TRBJ2-7; TRBD1 aligns across 8 bases. Trimming at V came to 6 bases and at J to 5 bases, leaving 9 bases not matched to a gene. The CDR3 consists of 14 residues. The CDR3 DNA reads TGTGCCAGCAGGGACGAGGACAGGGAACACGAGCAGTACTTC. Its translation: CASRDEDREHEQYF.

Only a few counts were recorded for this clonotype. The chain's CDR3 is CASSYSGLVGFQFF. CDR3 sequence (DNA): TGTGCCAGCAGTTACTCAGGTTTGGTGGGTTTTCAGTTCTTC. The gene calls are TRBV6-5 and TRBJ2-1; no clear D gene. Trimming removed 0 bases from V and 13 bases from J, with 16 bases in between. Looked up from germline, CDR1 is MNHEY and CDR2 is SVGAGI. This CDR3 contains 14 residues.

This clonotype has just a few counts. V usage is TRBV7-2 and J usage is TRBJ1-1, with TRBD1 matching over 8 bases. The CDR3 runs to 14 residues. CDR1 is SGHTA, CDR2 FQGNSA, per germline. The trim removed 5 bases at V and 4 bases at J, leaving 6 bases unmatched. The CDR3 region is CASSANRGGTEAFF. In DNA, the CDR3 is TGTGCCAGCAGCGCTAACAGGGGGGGCACTGAAGCTTTCTTT.

In its sample, this clonotype was seen many times. The chain recombines TRBV7-2 with TRBJ2-1; 9 nucleotides align to TRBD2. Per the germline V gene, CDR1 is SGHTA and CDR2 is FQGNSA. The V segment lost 3 bases and the J segment 9 bases; nucleotides outside the gene matches: 9. This CDR3 spans 15 amino acids. The CDR3 coding sequence is TGTGCCAGCAGCTTCGTTGCGGGAGGGCCCGGTGAGCAGTTCTTC. Translation gives CASSFVAGGPGEQFF.

This sequence joins TRBV7-8 and TRBJ1-5, with D perhaps TRBD1 (5 bases). V lost 2 bases and J 5 bases, leaving 22 bases between the germline ends. The CDR3 is 18 residues long. Germline V gene data show CDR1 as SGHVS and CDR2 as FQNEAQ. The CDR3 sequence is CASSLRGRGGRGDQPQHF. CDR3 in DNA: TGTGCCAGCAGCTTAAGGGGCCGTGGGGGAAGAGGGGATCAGCCCCAGCATTTT.

This clonotype showed up just a few times. The rearrangement uses TRBV12-5 and TRBJ2-3; 14 bases are shared with TRBD2. V trimming: 3 bases; J trimming: 9 bases; junction bases outside the gene matches: 5. CDR1 is LGHNT, CDR2 FRNRAP, per germline. CDR3 length: 15 amino acids. The chain's CDR3 is CASGFGTSGGLTQYF. The CDR3 DNA is TGTGCTAGTGGTTTCGGGACTAGCGGGGGCCTAACGCAGTATTTT.

This clonotype was recorded a few times. The chain links TRBV28 to TRBJ1-5, with unresolved D. Germline V lookup: CDR1 MDHEN, CDR2 SYDVKM. This CDR3 has 13 amino acids. V lost 6 bases to trimming and J lost 4 bases, with 10 bases between them. CDR3 sequence reads: CASRLSLNQPQHF. The CDR3 DNA sequence: TGTGCCAGCAGGTTGAGTCTTAATCAGCCCCAGCATTTT.

This clonotype occurred many times. DNA of the CDR3: TGTGCCAGCAGCTTAAGTACAGGGACAGGGGGCGGTCAGCCCCAGCATTTT. Translated: CASSLSTGTGGGQPQHF. V gene TRBV7-9 combines with J gene TRBJ1-5; 12 positions agree with TRBD1. The CDR3 is 17 amino acids. Looked up from germline, CDR1 is SEHNR and CDR2 is FQNEAQ (reference sequence). Germline trimming cut 2 bases from V and 6 bases from J; bases unmatched to any gene: 8.

This clonotype was seen only once. The chain joins TRBV5-5 to TRBJ1-5, with TRBD1 matching 9 bases. Germline V lookup: CDR1 SGHKS, CDR2 YYEKEE (reference sequence). This CDR3 has 18 amino acids. V lost 0 bases, J lost 6 bases, and 13 bases stayed unmatched. As DNA, the CDR3 is TGTGCCAGCAGCTTGGCCCAGACCGGGACAGGGTTCGTTCAGCCCCAGCATTTT. As protein: CASSLAQTGTGFVQPQHF.

The CDR3 nucleotides read TGTGCCTGGAGCAGGGGGGCTACCTACGAGCAGTACTTC. Its translation is CAWSRGATYEQYF. This chain links TRBV30 with TRBJ2-7; possibly TRBD1 for D (7 bases). Germline V gives CDR1 GTSNPN, CDR2 SVGIG (reference sequence). The CDR3 contains 13 residues. Trimming shortened V by 3 bases and J by 2 bases, and 11 bases separated the two germline ends.

The V call is TRBV9, the J call TRBJ2-1, with unresolved D. Germline CDR1 is SGDLS and CDR2 is YYNGEE. The V end lost 3 bases, the J end lost 12 bases, and 16 bases lay between the germline ends. The CDR3 covers 13 residues. The CDR3 is CASSAPSLEVQFF. The DNA of the CDR3 is TGTGCCAGCAGCGCACCATCCCTGGAAGTGCAGTTCTTC.

This clonotype occurred a few times. The J gene is TRBJ1-4, the V gene TRBV11-2; no reliable D call. The germline V and J ends were trimmed by 1 base and 4 bases, with 10 bases remaining between them. Germline lookup yields CDR1 SGHAT and CDR2 FQNNGV. The CDR3 runs 15 residues. The chain's CDR3 is CASSLGAENNEKLFF. Here the CDR3 DNA reads TGTGCCAGCAGCTTAGGGGCGGAAAATAATGAAAAACTGTTTTTT.

To note about this clonotype: This could be a read error, since a much larger clone is one nucleotide away. The chain uses TRBV12-3 or TRBV12-4 and TRBJ2-3; D is tentatively TRBD1 or TRBD2 (5 bases each). V lost 9 bases and J 5 bases, leaving 21 bases between the germline ends. The CDR3 spans 15 residues. The CDR3 DNA follows: TGTGCCAGGAGTCTTACTAGGGAGAGGGGAGATACGCAGTATTTT. Its protein product is CARSLTRERGDTQYF.

The table lists this clonotype with many counts. The rearrangement links TRBV7-2 to TRBJ2-2; 11 positions agree with TRBD1. From germline, CDR1 is SGHTA and CDR2 FQGNSA. The J segment lost 2 bases and the V segment lost 3 bases, leaving 14 bases of the junction unmatched. There are 20 residues in the CDR3. The CDR3: CASSFPRTGGGSLNTGELFF. In DNA, the CDR3 is TGTGCCAGCAGCTTCCCTAGGACAGGGGGCGGATCCCTTAACACCGGGGAGCTGTTTTTT.

The chain recombines TRBV20-1 with TRBJ2-1; tentatively, D is TRBD2 (5 bases). The V end was cut by 2 bases, the J end by 2 bases, with 13 bases between. CDR3 length: 15 residues. CDR1 is DFQATT, CDR2 SNEGSKA, per germline (reference sequence). As DNA, the CDR3 is TGCAGTGCTAGAAAAGGGAGTGGCCCCTACAATGAGCAGTTCTTC. It specifies CSARKGSGPYNEQFF.

This clonotype was detected a few times. This rearrangement joins TRBV28 to TRBJ1-4; D not certain. In germline, CDR1 is MDHEN, CDR2 SYDVKM. The CDR3 sequence is 12 residues long. V was trimmed by 9 bases and J by 8 bases, leaving 13 bases between them. The CDR3 here is CASAMRREKLFF. DNA for the CDR3: TGTGCCAGTGCGATGCGCCGAGAAAAACTGTTTTTT.

This clonotype was counted only a few times. The rearrangement uses TRBV6-6 and TRBJ2-3; D is tentatively TRBD1 or TRBD2 (5 bases each). The CDR3 spans 17 residues. The V end was cut by 6 bases, the J end by 4 bases, with 23 bases between. Germline values: CDR1 MNHNY, CDR2 SVGAGI (reference sequence). The CDR3 DNA reads as TGTGCCAGCAGGATCCGCAGTGGGGGAGCCGTGCCAGATACGCAGTATTTT. Protein sequence: CASRIRSGGAVPDTQYF.

This clonotype was seen only a few times. The V gene is TRBV5-3, the J gene TRBJ1-2; 10 bases align to TRBD1. TRBV5-3 is given ORF status, its function remaining uncertain. CDR3 size: 15 residues. With V trimmed by 8 bases and J by 4 bases, 11 bases remained unmatched. Here the CDR3 reads CASSGGTGEPYGYTF. The CDR3 nucleotides read TGTGCCAGCAGCGGAGGGACAGGGGAACCCTATGGCTACACCTTC.